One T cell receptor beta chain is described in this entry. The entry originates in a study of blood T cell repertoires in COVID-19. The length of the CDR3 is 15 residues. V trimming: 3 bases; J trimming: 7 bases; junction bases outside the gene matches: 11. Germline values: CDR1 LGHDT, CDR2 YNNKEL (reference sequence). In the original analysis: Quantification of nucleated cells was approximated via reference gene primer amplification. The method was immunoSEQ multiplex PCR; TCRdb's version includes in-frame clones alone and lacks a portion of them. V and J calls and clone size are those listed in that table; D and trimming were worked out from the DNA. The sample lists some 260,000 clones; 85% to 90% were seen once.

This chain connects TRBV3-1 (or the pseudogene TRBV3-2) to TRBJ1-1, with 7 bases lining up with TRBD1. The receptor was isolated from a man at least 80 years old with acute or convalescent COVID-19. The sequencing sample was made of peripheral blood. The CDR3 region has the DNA TGTGCCAGCAGCCACATGACGGTGTCAGGGGGTGAAGCTTTCTTT. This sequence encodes CASSHMTVSGGEAFF.